The 4 T cell receptor beta chains given below trace back to one sample, sequenced in a study of blood T cell repertoires in COVID-19. Generated by immunoSEQ multiplex PCR, the TCRdb table keeps only in-frame clones and is missing some. The sample records just under 350,000 clones, more than 70% being singletons. Material: peripheral blood. These receptors were obtained from a man between 25 and 39 years old with active or convalescent COVID-19.

This chain joins TRBV30 and TRBJ1-1, with no clear D. The V gene's germline CDR1 is GTSNPN and CDR2 SVGIG (reference sequence). This CDR3 is built from 13 residues. The V gene lost 2 bases and the J gene lost 2 bases, with 9 bases spanning the gap. The CDR3 loop reads CAWSPLPNTEAFF. CDR3 nucleotide sequence: TGTGCCTGGAGTCCCCTTCCTAACACTGAAGCTTTCTTT.

This chain connects TRBV4-2 to TRBJ2-1, with 10 bases that match TRBD2. V gave up 0 bases and J gave up 4 bases; unmatched junction bases: 15. The CDR3 covers 20 residues. CDR1 and CDR2 from the germline V gene are LGHNA and YNFKEQ. CDR3 sequence: CASSQESIDTRTSGYNEQFF. The CDR3 DNA reads TGTGCCAGCAGCCAAGAAAGCATTGATACCAGGACTAGCGGATACAATGAGCAGTTCTTC.

This chain connects TRBV27 to TRBJ1-6, with TRBD1 matching 10 bases. Germline values: CDR1 MNHEY, CDR2 SMNVEV (reference sequence). V trimming: 5 bases; J trimming: 1 base; junction bases outside the gene matches: 5. CDR3 length equals 17 residues. The CDR3 nucleotides read TGTGCCAGCAGTCCCCGGGACAGGGGATCCTATAATTCACCCCTCCACTTT. Amino acids: CASSPRDRGSYNSPLHF.

The chain carries TRBV7-2 and TRBJ2-7; TRBD2 aligns across 8 bases. V shed 4 bases and J 0 bases; nucleotides not matched to a gene: 5. This CDR3 contains 15 residues. Germline V gene sequence: CDR1 SGHTA, CDR2 FQGNSA. Here the CDR3 reads CASSSPSGFSYEQYF. The CDR3 DNA reads as TGTGCCAGCAGCTCGCCTAGCGGGTTCTCCTACGAGCAGTACTTC.